This TCR beta chain appears in the sequencing data of a study of blood T cell repertoires in COVID-19. Turning to the study itself: Collection of acute and convalescent COVID-19 samples took place in the United States, Italy and Spain. PBMCs, B-cell-depleted T cells, or T cells provided the cDNA or gDNA that made up the material.

The length of the CDR3 is 13 residues. Germline CDR1 is PRHDT and CDR2 is FYEKMQ (reference sequence). The V end was cut by 1 base, the J end by 8 bases, with 11 bases between. The authors' processing: Scientists estimated how many nucleated cells there were by amplifying reference gene primers. Generated by immunoSEQ multiplex PCR, the TCRdb table keeps only in-frame clones and is missing some. The DNA gave D and trimming, while V, J and clone size come from that table. The repertoire holds 120,000 to 150,000 clones, about 83% seen once, with 3.5% to 4.5% in the top ten. This clone has more than one count but fewer than ten.

The chain combines TRBV13 with TRBJ1-2; D is possibly TRBD1 (6 bases). What was sequenced was peripheral blood. This clonotype was obtained from a woman in her thirties or forties with acute or convalescent COVID-19. The CDR3 here is CASSLDRVYGYTF. CDR3 sequence (DNA): TGTGCCAGCAGCTTAGACAGGGTATACGGCTACACCTTC.